This is a list of T cell receptor beta chains from one sample in a study of shared clonotypes between healthy human individuals. This table comes from immunoSEQ multiplex PCR, and its TCRdb copy is limited to in-frame clones, with some not included. The top ten hold 0.37% of the sample, which has under 2.5 million clones, roughly 90% seen once. Sequencing was done on a sample of naive CD4+ T cells from PBMCs. Receptors originate from a man aged 18 to 30 in good health. Some clones in this sample may be carry-over from other donors' samples. Each CDR3 is given with its conserved first and last residue.

V | CDR3
TRBV28 | CASSGGGETQYF
TRBV5-1 | CASSLDGTSGDTQYF
TRBV2 | CASSSSGTEAFF
TRBV28 | CASSLSQGLSVGYTF
TRBV6-6 | CASSYLGDYNEQFF
TRBV7-2 | CASSLGLTVNTEAFF
TRBV28 | CASSPRPGGGRNGYTF
TRBV7-3 | CASSLLGRGVDEQYF
TRBV7-2 | CASSLPRAGATVYEQYF
TRBV2 | CASRNTVVPQHF
TRBV5-4 | CASSLLGNTEAFF
TRBV5-1 | CASRRGSTNEKLFF
TRBV27 | CASSLWGQGRAEAFF
TRBV6-6 | CASMGRVSNQPQHF
TRBV20-1 | CSASDNTQYF
TRBV9 | CASSVFSLGNTGELFF
TRBV27 | CASRLSGAKFSYEQFF
TRBV5-5 | CASSLQIAGDWQYF
TRBV7-3 | CASSLTWGAETQYF
TRBV5-1 | CASSSLGGVTSGNTIYF
TRBV14 | CASSQAGTDTQYF
TRBV11-3 | CASSSLAGRYNEQFF
TRBV9 | CASSPRPTGTDTQYF
TRBV7-3 | CASSPGTTVNTGELFF
TRBV28 | CASRSTSGSSYYNEQFF
TRBV15 | CATSRDGVGPQHF
TRBV4-1 | CASSHPGPYTEAFF
TRBV28 | CASSFVAAETQYF
TRBV13 | CASSLRADLQETQYF
TRBV9 | CASSPRLPDEQFF
TRBV10-1 | CASNRPGGTHNEQFF
TRBV5-1 | CASSARLAGGPETQYF
TRBV4-3 | CASSQDFRDDAFF
TRBV5-1 | CASSLGTSGRFKYEQYF
TRBV5-8 | CASSFGRYYNEQFF
TRBV5-1 | CASTSPDMKTQYF
TRBV18 | CASSPFAGEAGELFF
TRBV28 | CASSTGPHGYTF
TRBV2 | CASSGRVYYGYTF
TRBV5-6 | CASSPRQGRRTEAFF
TRBV10-3 | CAIREQSDTQYF
TRBV5-6 | CASRLRTGDNEKLFF
TRBV5-6 | CASSLGGYSYEQYF
TRBV30 | CAWFGAYEQYF